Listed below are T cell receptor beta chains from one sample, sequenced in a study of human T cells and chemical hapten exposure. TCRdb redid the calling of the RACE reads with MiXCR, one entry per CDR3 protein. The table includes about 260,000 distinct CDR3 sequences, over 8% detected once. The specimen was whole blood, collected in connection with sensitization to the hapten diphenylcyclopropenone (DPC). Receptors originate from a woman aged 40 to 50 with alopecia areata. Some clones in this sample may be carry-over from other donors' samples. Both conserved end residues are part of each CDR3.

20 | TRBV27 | CASSLSRLGTSGRFAYEQYF
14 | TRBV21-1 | CASSNGTSLNEQFF
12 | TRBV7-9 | CASAWAVDTQYF
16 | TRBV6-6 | CASSYAQGAGTNEQFF
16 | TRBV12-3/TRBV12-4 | CASSFLGTSSNQPQHF
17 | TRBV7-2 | CASSGLSGQGVNSPLHF
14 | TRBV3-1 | CASSQTVSTDTQYF
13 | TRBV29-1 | CSVDGQGARGYTF
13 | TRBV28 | CASTLGGRDEQYF
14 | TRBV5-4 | CASSLGAGTDIQYF
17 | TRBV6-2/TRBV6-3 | CASSSSPGGGGDTEAFF
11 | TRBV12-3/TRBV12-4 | CASSAAYEQYF